This entry is about one TCR beta chain. The target of this receptor is not known. No base-level quality is on record; no much larger clone is a single base apart. Patients with autoimmune disease history or receiving systemic immunosuppression were excluded from the trial. Peripheral blood for TCR sequencing was collected from all dose cohorts at baseline, on cycle 4 day 1, and on cycle 7 day 1. Samples came from an open-label, multicenter, first-in-human phase I dose-escalation trial of ivuxolimab. The trial enrolled adults with locally advanced or metastatic head and neck squamous cell, hepatocellular, melanoma or renal cell carcinoma. CD4+ and CD8+ T cells were sorted separately from peripheral blood before TCR sequencing. This sample is drawn from a study of OX40 agonist ivuxolimab in advanced cancers. Turning to the overall study: Ivuxolimab was an agonistic, fully human IgG2 monoclonal antibody directed against OX40 (CD134), a costimulatory receptor. Of the 50 to 55 patients in dose escalation, some 19 had hepatocellular carcinoma, about 15 had melanoma, 9 had renal cell carcinoma and 9 had head and neck cancer. Partial responses were achieved by three dose-escalation patients, of whom one had hepatocellular carcinoma and two had cutaneous melanoma. Intravenous ivuxolimab was administered to patients every 2 weeks at six dose levels: 0.01, 0.1, 0.3, 1.5, 3 and 10 mg/kg. The paper describes the monotherapy dose-escalation part (N of about 57 patients) of the phase I trial of ivuxolimab. The dose-escalation cohort was almost 85% male with a mean age of around 64 years, ranging from roughly 20 to 85. Patients were allowed to have had prior anti-PD-1, anti-PD-L1 or anti-CTLA-4 therapy, and approximately 37% of the dose-escalation patients had been treated with checkpoint inhibitors. Peripheral TCRbeta sequencing aimed to test whether ivuxolimab altered TCR sequence diversity and caused clonal T-cell expansion. General findings and caveats noted by the study authors: At doses of 0.1 to 3.0 mg/kg, clonal expansion of both CD4+ and CD8+ T cells in blood was seen between baseline and week 6. The antigen specificity of the peripheral T cells that underwent clonal expansion was not determined. On average, CD8+ T cells showed more expanded clones than CD4+ T cells after ivuxolimab. In partial responders in the 0.1-3.0 mg/kg groups, normalized peripheral clonal expansion was found to be among the lowest, especially among CD8+ T cells. Low levels of normalized T-cell clonal expansion were also seen in some patients who did not respond.

V loses 0 bases of germline sequence and J loses 8 bases, and the interval between the two ends is 7 bases. CDR1 and CDR2 are drawn from the germline V gene: MDHEN, SYDVKM. The CDR3 contains 12 residues, cysteine and phenylalanine counted. The kept DNA is CDR3 alone, 36 bases in frame from the first base. Genomic DNA was extracted from sorted cells for sequencing of the TCRbeta CDR3 region. The immunoSEQ Assay was used to sequence the TCRbeta CDR3 regions. What TCRdb holds here is the immuneACCESS table cut down to in-frame rearrangements. Part of the clones is not present; checked against another copy, under half of the missing clones reflect an unresolved V gene, and the others are unexplained. The sample contains approximately 60,000 clones, over 80% of them found a single time. The biggest ten clones account for 3.1% of the sample.

The chain couples TRBV28 to TRBJ1-1; confidence is insufficient to name the D gene. Sequenced material: CD4+ or CD8+ T cells sorted from blood, taken in a trial of the OX40 agonist ivuxolimab. This TCR came from an adult with an advanced solid tumor such as melanoma, head and neck, liver or kidney cancer. The CDR3 region has the sequence CASSLWRQEAFF. At the DNA level, the sequence is TGTGCCAGCAGTTTATGGCGGCAGGAAGCTTTCTTT.